The 30 T cell receptor beta chains in this list originate from one sample, sequenced in a study of early T cells in non-severe SARS-CoV-2 infection. Each CDR3 protein gets one entry after TCRdb re-called the 5' RACE reads with MiXCR. The repertoire holds some 45,000 distinct CDR3 sequences, about 4.6% seen once, with 5% to 6.5% in the top ten. The sequencing input was whole blood. The receptors originated from an adult who was a healthcare worker with PCR-confirmed SARS-CoV-2 infection or an uninfected control (not recorded which).

This sequence joins TRBV18 and TRBJ2-6, with unresolved D. The CDR3 loop spans 14 amino acids. Per the germline V gene, CDR1 is KGHSH and CDR2 is LQKENI. The V end was cut by 3 bases, the J end by 4 bases, with 7 bases between. For the CDR3, the DNA is TGTGCCAGCTCACCTCCGAAAGGGGCCAACGTCCTGACTTTC. It codes for CASSPPKGANVLTF.

Ten or more counts support this clonotype. J is TRBJ1-1 and V is TRBV11-2, with D perhaps matching TRBD1 (5 bases). CDR1 and CDR2 (germline): SGHAT, FQNNGV. The CDR3 spans 18 residues. V dropped 0 bases and J dropped 2 bases, with 19 bases sitting between them. CDR3 DNA: TGTGCCAGCAGCTTAGACCGGCGGTGGGGACCCGGTAACACTGAAGCTTTCTTT. Its translation is CASSLDRRWGPGNTEAFF.

This clonotype appeared a single time. A much larger clone lies one base from this, so it may be a read error. The chain uses TRBV20-1 and TRBJ2-3, with D perhaps matching TRBD2 (5 bases). Germline loops: CDR1 DFQATT, CDR2 SNEGSKA (reference sequence). The CDR3 sequence is 14 residues long. Here the CDR3 reads CSTSGRSGYDTQYF. For the CDR3, the DNA is TGCAGTACTAGTGGCAGATCTGGGTACGATACGCAGTATTTT.

This clonotype was picked up many times. The chain joins TRBV7-2 to TRBJ2-2; D unresolved. The germline gives CDR1 SGHTA, CDR2 FQGNSA. Trimming cost V 7 bases and J 6 bases, with 12 bases left between them. CDR3 length equals 13 residues. The CDR3 region is CASNSFSAGELFF. The CDR3 region has the DNA TGTGCCAGCAACTCCTTCTCAGCCGGGGAGCTGTTTTTT.

The rearrangement links TRBV30 to TRBJ1-4; TRBD1 is a possible D gene (5 bases). The CDR3 contains 17 residues. Trimming took 0 bases from V and 4 from J, leaving 18 bases between them. Germline V lookup: CDR1 GTSNPN, CDR2 SVGIG (reference sequence). CDR3 loop: CAWSVSLTGTVNEKLFF. CDR3 nucleotide sequence: TGTGCCTGGAGTGTAAGCTTAACCGGGACGGTTAATGAAAAACTGTTTTTT.

This clonotype was counted ten times or more. The chain joins TRBV29-1 to TRBJ2-1; tentatively, D is TRBD1 (5 bases). The V end was cut by 6 bases, the J end by 0 bases, with 12 bases between. The CDR3 sequence is 14 residues long. Germline-derived CDR1 and CDR2 are SQVTM and ANQGSEA. The CDR3 here is CSVARQYSYNEQFF. CDR3 in DNA: TGCAGCGTCGCCCGACAGTACTCCTACAATGAGCAGTTCTTC.

The V gene is TRBV28, the J gene TRBJ2-1; 7 bases agree with TRBD2. The germline gives CDR1 MDHEN, CDR2 SYDVKM. Trimming cost V 1 base and J 0 bases; bases outside gene matches: 3. CDR3 length: 16 residues. The CDR3 here is CASSLLKRGSYNEQFF. CDR3 DNA: TGTGCCAGCAGTTTATTAAAGCGGGGCTCCTACAATGAGCAGTTCTTC. The full variable domain, its missing parts supplied by reference TRBV28 and TRBJ2-1, is DVKVTQSSRYLVKRTGEKVFLECVQDMDHENMFWYRQDPGLGLRLIYFSYDVKMKEKGDIPEGYSVSREKKERFSLILESASTNQTSMYLCASSLLKRGSYNEQFFGPGTRLTVL.

The V call is TRBV24-1, the J call TRBJ2-3; 12 bases align to TRBD2. Per germline, CDR1 KGHDR and CDR2 SFDVKD. J lost 0 bases, V lost 5 bases, and 8 bases had no gene match. CDR3 length: 18 amino acids. Written as DNA, the CDR3 is TGTGCCACCAGTGCTCGACTGGGGACTAGCGGGAGCACAGATACGCAGTATTTT. Residues: CATSARLGTSGSTDTQYF.

The sample holds many counts of this clonotype. The genes are TRBV6-1 and TRBJ2-3, with D possibly matching TRBD2 (6 bases). CDR3 length equals 14 residues. CDR1 is MNHNS, CDR2 SASEGT, per germline. Between the trimmed V and J ends, which lost 3 bases and 0 bases, there was a span of 7 bases. CDR3 DNA: TGTGCCAGCAGTGACGGGGGTAGCACAGATACGCAGTATTTT. It encodes CASSDGGSTDTQYF.

This clonotype was picked up a small number of times. The chain has TRBV28 and TRBJ1-1, with D possibly being TRBD1 (5 bases). The CDR3 has 11 amino acids. Germline CDR1 and CDR2: MDHEN and SYDVKM. V was pared by 7 bases and J by 8 bases, with 11 bases between. In DNA, the CDR3 is TGTGCCAGCAAAATGGGGCGCGAAGCTTTCTTT. This encodes CASKMGREAFF.

This clonotype was counted at least ten times. This chain uses TRBV11-2 with TRBJ2-7; 8 bases agree with TRBD1. The CDR3 extends over 16 amino acids. J gave up 3 bases and V 1 base, and 8 bases lay outside the gene matches. Germline values: CDR1 SGHAT, CDR2 FQNNGV. Here the CDR3 DNA reads TGTGCCAGCAGCTTAGTCCGGACAGGGATAATCTACGAGCAGTACTTC. The encoded protein is CASSLVRTGIIYEQYF.

This clonotype was picked up many times. This chain links TRBV7-9 with TRBJ1-4; D is ambiguous. Germline V gives CDR1 SEHNR, CDR2 FQNEAQ (reference sequence). There are 15 residues in the CDR3. Trimming removed 3 bases at V and 0 bases at J, with 8 bases between. The chain's CDR3 is CASSFPRATNEKLFF. The DNA of the CDR3 is TGTGCCAGCAGCTTCCCCCGAGCAACTAATGAAAAACTGTTTTTT.

This clonotype has a count of ten or more. V and J are TRBV6-5 and TRBJ2-7, with 10 bases identical to TRBD1. The germline CDR1 and CDR2 sequences are MNHEY and SVGAGI. CDR3 size: 13 residues. The J segment lost 1 base and the V segment lost 6 bases, leaving 0 bases of the junction unmatched. The CDR3 is CASRGQGSYEQYF. In nucleotides, the CDR3 is TGTGCCAGCAGGGGACAGGGGTCCTACGAGCAGTACTTC.

This clonotype showed up just a few times. For the CDR3, the DNA is TGCAGTGCTATCCCCGGCAGGGGAGAGGGCGAGCAGTACTTC. Encoded protein: CSAIPGRGEGEQYF. This rearrangement joins TRBV20-1 to TRBJ2-7; weak D call: TRBD1 (6 bases). V was pared by 4 bases and J by 6 bases, with 19 bases between. In germline, CDR1 is DFQATT, CDR2 SNEGSKA (reference sequence). This CDR3 contains 14 residues.

This clonotype turned up a few times. This sequence joins TRBV7-8 and TRBJ2-3; 9 nucleotides match TRBD2. V shed 3 bases, J shed 4 bases, and the junction held 8 bases outside the gene matches. CDR1 SGHVS and CDR2 FQNEAQ come from the germline V gene. CDR3 length: 16 amino acids. The CDR3 sequence is CASSFVGGGVADTQYF. CDR3 bases: TGTGCCAGCAGCTTCGTCGGCGGGGGGGTTGCAGATACGCAGTATTTT.

This clonotype was observed many times. The V and J genes are TRBV29-1 and TRBJ2-5; 8 nucleotides line up with TRBD2. The V gene end was trimmed by 7 bases and the J gene end by 3 bases; junction bases not matched to a gene: 4. This CDR3 is 12 amino acids long. Germline V gene sequence: CDR1 SQVTM, CDR2 ANQGSEA. CDR3 protein: CSGGTRKETQYF. CDR3 nucleotide sequence: TGCAGCGGCGGGACTAGAAAAGAGACCCAGTACTTC.

This clonotype appeared many times. V usage is TRBV12-3 or TRBV12-4 and J usage is TRBJ1-6; no firm D call. V gave up 4 bases and J gave up 7 bases, with 5 bases separating them. The CDR3 contains 12 residues. This CDR3 is CASSSGNSPLHF. CDR3 coding DNA: TGTGCCAGCAGTTCAGGAAATTCACCCCTCCACTTT.

This clonotype has at least ten counts. This chain uses TRBV10-2 with TRBJ1-1; a weak D match, TRBD1 (6 bases). Germline CDR1 reads WSHSY; CDR2 reads SAAADI. This CDR3 contains 13 residues. The germline V and J ends were trimmed by 5 bases and 5 bases, with 12 bases remaining between them. The CDR3 nucleotides read TGCGCCAGCAGTTACAGGGTAGATACTGAAGCTTTCTTT. It encodes CASSYRVDTEAFF.

This clonotype was counted only a few times. This chain links TRBV11-1 with TRBJ2-3; a weak D match, TRBD2 (6 bases). This CDR3 is built from 13 residues. Germline loops: CDR1 SGHAT, CDR2 FQDESV (reference sequence). Trimming removed 6 bases from V and 10 bases from J, with 17 bases in between. Here the CDR3 DNA reads TGTGCCAGCAGTTCCGGGACTTTTAACGCGCAGTATTTT. As protein: CASSSGTFNAQYF.

This clonotype was counted ten times or more. V usage is TRBV5-1 and J usage is TRBJ2-3; maybe TRBD1 (5 bases). There are 14 residues in the CDR3. Germline values: CDR1 SGHRS, CDR2 YFSETQ. The V end was cut by 3 bases, the J end by 1 base, with 9 bases between. The CDR3 loop is CASSSPQGTDTQYF. The CDR3 DNA reads as TGCGCCAGCAGCTCGCCACAGGGCACAGATACGCAGTATTTT.

This clonotype appeared many times. V and J are TRBV13 and TRBJ1-5; D is perhaps TRBD1 (5 bases). This CDR3 has 15 amino acids. The V gene lost 4 bases and the J gene lost 0 bases, with 10 bases spanning the gap. Germline assignment: CDR1 PRHDT and CDR2 FYEKMQ (reference sequence). The CDR3 DNA is TGTGCCAGCAGCTCAGGGTTGGATAGCAATCAGCCCCAGCATTTT. As protein: CASSSGLDSNQPQHF.

This clonotype came up many times. The chain couples TRBV25-1 to TRBJ2-7; possible D gene TRBD1, 6 bases. Trimming took 6 bases from V and 5 from J, leaving 14 bases between them. CDR1 is MGHDK and CDR2 is SYGVNS in the germline V gene. The CDR3 length is 13 residues. CDR3 bases: TGTGCCAGCAGCACCACAGGGTTCAACGAGCAGTACTTC. It is translated as CASSTTGFNEQYF.

The sample holds a few counts of this clonotype. The chain couples TRBV3-1 to TRBJ2-5, with 8 positions matching TRBD2. Losses at the gene ends were 1 base for V and 0 bases for J; bases not matched to a gene: 1. Germline V gene data show CDR1 as LGHDT and CDR2 as YNNKEL (reference sequence). The CDR3 consists of 15 residues. The CDR3 loop is CASSQGLANQETQYF. DNA of the CDR3: TGTGCCAGCAGCCAAGGACTAGCGAACCAAGAGACCCAGTACTTC.

This clonotype was detected many times. This chain joins TRBV11-2 and TRBJ2-7, with 9 bases that match TRBD1. V shed 7 bases and J 3 bases; nucleotides not matched to a gene: 7. The CDR3 has 14 residues. Germline CDR1 is SGHAT and CDR2 is FQNNGV. In DNA form, the CDR3 reads TGTGCCAGCACATTACAGACAGGGGGCTACGAGCAGTACTTC. It specifies CASTLQTGGYEQYF.

About this clonotype itself: A much larger clone lies one base from this, so it may be a read error. The chain carries TRBV19 and TRBJ2-7; D is perhaps TRBD1 or TRBD2 (5 bases each). This CDR3 contains 13 residues. Germline V gene data show CDR1 as LNHDA and CDR2 as SQIVND (reference sequence). V was shortened by 11 bases and J by 3 bases, with 17 bases between the two germline ends. In DNA form, the CDR3 reads TGTGCCTCCTCGTCGGGACGTTACTACGAGCAGTACTTC. It encodes CASSSGRYYEQYF. Complete variable domain (other parts from reference TRBV19 and TRBJ2-7): DGGITQSPKYLFRKEGQNVTLSCEQNLNHDAMYWYRQDPGQGLRLIYYSQIVNDFQKGDIAEGYSVSREKKESFPLTVTSAQKNPTAFYLCASSSGRYYEQYFGPGTRLTVT.

This clonotype was counted once. V gene TRBV20-1 combines with J gene TRBJ2-3; D might be TRBD2 (6 bases). This CDR3 is built from 16 residues. Trimming cost V 1 base and J 7 bases, with 21 bases left between them. Germline V gene data show CDR1 as DFQATT and CDR2 as SNEGSKA (reference sequence). CDR3 DNA sequence: TGCAGTGCTAGAGGCAGTGCGGGACGATCGGGTTATACGCAGTATTTT. It translates to CSARGSAGRSGYTQYF.

Many counts were recorded for this clonotype. J is TRBJ2-7 and V is TRBV3-1; tentatively, D is TRBD2 (5 bases). The CDR3 is made up of 14 amino acids. The V end lost 4 bases, the J end lost 4 bases, and 14 bases lay between the germline ends. CDR1 and CDR2 (germline): LGHDT, YNNKEL (reference sequence). DNA for the CDR3: TGTGCCAGCAGCCCCGTCCCGGGAAATTACGAGCAGTACTTC. It yields the protein CASSPVPGNYEQYF.

This clonotype appeared a few times. The V and J genes are TRBV29-1 and TRBJ2-2; maybe TRBD2 (6 bases). Germline V gene data show CDR1 as SQVTM and CDR2 as ANQGSEA. This CDR3 region has 13 residues. V lost 6 bases and J lost 2, with 10 bases in between. CDR3 protein: CSVRRANTGELFF. In DNA, the CDR3 is TGCAGCGTACGGAGGGCCAACACCGGGGAGCTGTTTTTT.

In this sample, this clonotype turned up many times. The chain links TRBV29-1 to TRBJ1-4; possible D gene TRBD1, 6 bases. This CDR3 contains 11 residues. Germline lookup yields CDR1 SQVTM and CDR2 ANQGSEA. Trimming cost V 7 bases and J 5 bases, with 8 bases left between them. CDR3 bases: TGCAGCGGGACAGAGAATGAAAAACTGTTTTTT. This translates into CSGTENEKLFF.

This rearrangement joins TRBV20-1 to TRBJ2-1; D perhaps matches TRBD2 (5 bases). The CDR3 runs 16 residues. V lost 1 base and J lost 8, with 21 bases in between. Germline V lookup: CDR1 DFQATT, CDR2 SNEGSKA (reference sequence). The CDR3 DNA reads TGCAGTGCTAGAGTTGGAGCGGCAAGTACTCCGGATGAGCAGTTCTTC. Its protein is CSARVGAASTPDEQFF.